This TCR beta chain was found in a study of blood T cell repertoires in COVID-19 (dated by TCRdb to about 2020). Study-level background: Samples from collaborators originated in the United States, Italy and Spain and spanned both the acute and convalescent phases of COVID-19. The prospective study material was composed of cDNA or gDNA derived from T cells, B-cell-depleted T cells, or PBMCs. The dataset comprised deeply sampled blood TCRbeta repertoires from subjects exposed to, actively infected with, or recovered from COVID-19. The repertoires were released in a freely available public database meant as a resource for research on the immune response to SARS-CoV-2. Samples were obtained from the ongoing ImmuneRACE study (first 160 participants) and from roughly 1,300 subjects provided by 6 global collaborators. Nearly every sample came with metadata listing a de-identified subject ID, COVID-19 status, age in years and sex. Where HLA class I and class II types were available, the types were taken from metadata supplied by the sample provider, not from assay-based typing. What the work shows at the level of the full study, not this receptor alone: The quantity of clinical and demographic metadata differed by source and by participant and was supplied without curation.

The junction shows trimming of 0 bases on V and 6 bases on J, plus 24 bases between the germline ends. The germline V gene gives CDR1 as SGHRS and CDR2 as YFSETQ. The CDR3 goes from the cysteine to the phenylalanine over 18 residues. Only the CDR3 DNA stays, 54 bases, in frame from base 1. TCRbeta CDR3 regions were amplified from genomic DNA by means of the immunoSEQ Assay, a bias-controlled multiplex PCR. The original pipeline was this. The number of nucleated cells in each sample was estimated from the amplification of reference gene primers within the assay. To quantify the absolute abundance of each unique TCRbeta CDR3 rearrangement, sequence reads were collapsed and filtered. Productive Simpson clonality was computed per sample as the square root of Simpson's diversity index over productive rearrangements. TCRdb mirrors the immuneACCESS table, restricted to in-frame sequences. Some clones are absent from its copies; in checked studies, under half trace to an unresolved V gene, and the reason for the others is unknown. That table is the source of V, J and clone size, and D and trimming were worked out from the DNA. This sample is represented by some 300,000 clones; about nine tenths of them were singletons. The biggest ten clones account for approximately 6% of the sample.

At one collaborating source in Seattle, patients were enrolled during active infection and were followed longitudinally through the course of disease. Collaborating institutions collected whole blood in K2EDTA tubes following their own protocols. For TCRbeta analysis, collaborators shipped samples as frozen whole blood, isolated PBMCs, or DNA extracted from either of those sample types. Of note for this clone: Its antigen remains unidentified. No qualities accompany the bases; no much larger clone lies one base away.

Recombination connected TRBV5-1 to TRBJ1-1; the D gene cannot be named for sure. What was sequenced was peripheral blood. This receptor was obtained from a woman between 50 and 59 years old with COVID-19, enrolled during active disease. CDR3 sequence: CASSLVPVLTPPESEAFF. The DNA sequence reads TGCGCCAGCAGCTTGGTTCCCGTCTTGACACCCCCCGAATCTGAAGCTTTCTTT.